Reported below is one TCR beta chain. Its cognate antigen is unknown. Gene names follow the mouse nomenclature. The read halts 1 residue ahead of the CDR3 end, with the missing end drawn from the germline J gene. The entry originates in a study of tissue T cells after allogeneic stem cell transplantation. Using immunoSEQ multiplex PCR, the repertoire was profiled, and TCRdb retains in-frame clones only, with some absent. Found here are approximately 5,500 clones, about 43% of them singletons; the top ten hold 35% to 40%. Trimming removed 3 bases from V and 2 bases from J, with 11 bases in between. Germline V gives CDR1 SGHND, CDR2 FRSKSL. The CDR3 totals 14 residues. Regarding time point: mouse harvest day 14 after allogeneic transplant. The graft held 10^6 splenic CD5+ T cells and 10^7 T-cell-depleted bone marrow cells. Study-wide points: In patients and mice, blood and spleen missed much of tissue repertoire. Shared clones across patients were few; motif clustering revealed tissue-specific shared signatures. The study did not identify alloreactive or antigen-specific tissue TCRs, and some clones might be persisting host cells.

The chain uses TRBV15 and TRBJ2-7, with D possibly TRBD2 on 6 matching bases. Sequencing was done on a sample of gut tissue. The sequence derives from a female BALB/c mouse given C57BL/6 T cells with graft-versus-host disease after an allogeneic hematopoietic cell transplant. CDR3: CASSFGGMTYEQYF. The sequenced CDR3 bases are TGTGCCAGCAGTTTCGGGGGGATGACCTATGAACAGTAC.